Listed below are T cell receptor beta chains from one sample, sequenced in a study of T cell responses to AZD1222 COVID-19 vaccine. Libraries were prepared by immunoSEQ multiplex PCR; TCRdb keeps only in-frame clonotypes and omits some of them. The sample lists about 140,000 clones; about nine tenths were seen once. The sample here was peripheral blood, taken 28 days after the second AZD1222 dose. Every receptor here comes from an adult who received the AZD1222 COVID-19 vaccine. Both conserved end residues are part of each CDR3. Clone size is shown for a subset of rows, as once, few, many or a class of expanded clone.

size	V	CDR3
.	TRBV19	CASSPSYRVRDYGYTF
once	TRBV19	CASSTDRGNQPQHF
few	TRBV27	CASSLQDRGIYEQYF
once	TRBV28	CASSFRLHRGQYYGYTF
.	TRBV27	CASSLRAGNTEAFF
once	TRBV5-1	CASSSRGGTSGRGSYNEQFF
.	TRBV19	CASTLYLAGGGEQFF
.	TRBV28	CASSSGQGSWGNQPQHF
few	TRBV5-4	CASSNTGTGSNQPQHF
.	TRBV6-5	CASSYSRGRSLHGYTF
.	TRBV4-3	CASSQDHREADTQYF
.	TRBV19	CASSTFPGLAGGPDEQFF
.	TRBV24-1	CATSDFKGGAYEQYF
.	TRBV28	CASSLGTGYSNQPQHF
.	TRBV18	CASSPVYGGGYTF
medium-sized	TRBV4-3	CASSQDGTSGANVLTF
.	TRBV9	CASSETPEGTQYF
.	TRBV28	CASEPDDTYEQYF
.	TRBV5-5	CASKPSGSGTDTQYF
.	TRBV7-9	CASSPGTGVHEQYF
.	TRBV28	CASSLTDNSPLHF
.	TRBV7-2	CASKAGASTDTQYF
.	TRBV7-9	CASSLGGLAYNEQFF
.	TRBV11-1	CASSQGQGDTYEQYF